The 29 T cell receptor beta chains presented below share a single source sample, sequenced in a study of T cells in women clearing cervical HPV infection. Assay used: immunoSEQ multiplex PCR; TCRdb lists only in-frame clones, some missing. The sample includes roughly 48,000 clones. The specimen was blood buffy coat. The receptors come from a woman between 18 and 70 years old with a cervical HPV16 infection that either progressed to CIN3+ or cleared (not recorded which).

CDR3 DNA, as far as it was read: TGCGCCAGCAGCTTGTTCTTCCAGGGGGTCACAGATACG. Translated, it gives CASSLFFQGVTDT. The CDR3, in full, reads CASSLFFQGVTDTQYF. This chain connects TRBV5-1 to TRBJ2-3, with 7 bases matching TRBD1. The CDR3 is cut off 3 residues early in the read; its end comes from the germline J gene. CDR1 is SGHRS and CDR2 is YFSETQ in the germline V gene. J gave up 2 bases and V 1 base, and 7 bases lay outside the gene matches. The CDR3 loop spans 16 amino acids.

For this clone: The CDR3 goes on 3 residues after the read ends, and that part is filled in from the germline J gene. The V gene is TRBV10-3, the J gene TRBJ1-1; tentatively, D is TRBD1 (5 bases). CDR1 is ENHRY, CDR2 SYGVKD, per germline. V lost 7 bases to trimming and J lost 0 bases, with 24 bases between them. The CDR3 has 18 amino acids. The covered CDR3 bases are TGTGCCATCACCCAAAAGGGTGGGGCAGACGGGATGAACACTGAA. It translates to CAITQKGGADGMNTE. The entire CDR3 is CAITQKGGADGMNTEAFF.

Regarding this clone: Read data end 3 residues before the CDR3 end; the end is taken from the germline J gene. V gene TRBV7-3 combines with J gene TRBJ2-2; D is unresolved. The germline V and J ends were trimmed by 2 bases and 8 bases, with 9 bases remaining between them. Per the germline V gene, CDR1 is SGHTA and CDR2 is FQGTGA. This CDR3 spans 13 amino acids. The CDR3 sequence: CASSLAAPGELFF. CDR3 bases read: TGTGCCAGCAGCTTAGCGGCCCCGGGGGAG.

As concerns this clone: The read ends 3 residues shy of where the CDR3 ends; the end is completed using the germline J gene. The V gene is TRBV5-4, the J gene TRBJ2-1; TRBD2 is a possible D gene (6 bases). The CDR3 is made up of 12 amino acids. V dropped 0 bases and J dropped 9 bases, with 7 bases sitting between them. The germline gives CDR1 SGHNT, CDR2 YYREEE (reference sequence). CDR3 in amino acids: CASSLVRGEQFF. The CDR3 bases that were read are TGTGCCAGCAGCTTGGTGCGGGGTGAG.

A note on this clone: The sequence runs out 3 residues before the end of the CDR3; the remainder is reconstructed from the germline J gene. V is TRBV2 and J is TRBJ2-3; no clear D. V was pared by 7 bases and J by 6 bases, with 14 bases between. Germline-derived CDR1 and CDR2 are SNHLY and FYNNEI. This CDR3 is built from 13 residues. CDR3 DNA, as far as it was read: TGTGCCAGCACAAAGTTCTCGGGTGATACG. The encoded protein is CASTKFSGDT. The full CDR3 is CASTKFSGDTQYF.

Concerning this clone itself: Read data end 3 residues before the CDR3 end; the end is taken from the germline J gene. The chain is built from TRBV19 and TRBJ2-1; 8 bases fit TRBD2. V lost 5 bases, J lost 9 bases, and 6 bases stayed unmatched. The CDR3 has 13 residues. Germline CDR1 LNHDA, CDR2 SQIVND (reference sequence). The CDR3 reads CASSSGGMGEQFF. The sequenced part of the CDR3 DNA is TGTGCCAGTAGTTCGGGGGGGATGGGTGAG.

The covered CDR3 bases are TGTGCCAGCAGTGCCCGACAGGGCGACGAG. This sequence encodes CASSARQGDE. Given in full, the CDR3 is CASSARQGDEQYF. The rearrangement joins TRBV6-1 to TRBJ2-7, with TRBD1 matching over 7 bases. The read falls 3 residues short of the CDR3 end, and the missing part is taken from the germline J gene. The trim removed 4 bases at V and 5 bases at J, leaving 5 bases unmatched. Germline V gene lookup returns CDR1 MNHNS and CDR2 SASEGT. CDR3 length: 13 residues.

As for this clone: From the germline J gene comes the end of the CDR3, since the read stops 3 residues before it. The V call is TRBV2, the J call TRBJ1-3; D remains ambiguous. The CDR3 runs 13 residues. Deletions cut 10 bases from V and 4 bases from J, with 14 bases between. Germline-derived CDR1 and CDR2 are SNHLY and FYNNEI. CDR3 DNA, as far as it was read: TGTGCCACTCATCGACTTTTGGGAAACACC. This translates into CATHRLLGNT. The whole CDR3 region reads CATHRLLGNTIYF.

In the case of this clone: The read terminates 3 residues ahead of where the CDR3 ends, so the germline J gene completes it. The chain joins TRBV5-6 to TRBJ2-3; D is undetermined. The V end lost 5 bases, the J end lost 8 bases, and 15 bases lay between the germline ends. Germline V lookup: CDR1 SGHDT, CDR2 YYEEEE. The CDR3 totals 13 residues. CDR3 DNA, as far as it was read: TGTGCCAGCAGATTCTCTACAAAGGGTACG. Translation: CASRFSTKGT. The entire CDR3 reads CASRFSTKGTQYF.

On this clone: Sequencing ends 3 residues short of the CDR3 end; the germline J gene provides the rest. The rearrangement joins TRBV18 to TRBJ2-7; tentatively, D is TRBD1 (6 bases). V was clipped by 6 bases and J by 1 base, with 19 bases between them. The germline V gene has CDR1 KGHSH and CDR2 LQKENI. The CDR3 is 16 residues long. Incomplete CDR3 DNA: TGTGCCAGCTCCCCTGAGGTGCAGGGGCCGTCCTACGAG. Residues: CASSPEVQGPSYE. The complete CDR3 sequence is CASSPEVQGPSYEQYF.

As regards this clone: The CDR3 end falls 3 residues outside the read, so it is completed with the germline J gene. The V call is TRBV7-9, the J call TRBJ1-1; 9 bases match TRBD1. The V segment lost 5 bases and the J segment 1 base; nucleotides outside the gene matches: 5. The CDR3 has 15 amino acids. Germline CDR1 is SEHNR and CDR2 is FQNEAQ (reference sequence). The sequenced part of the CDR3 DNA is TGTGCCAGCAGCCTGGGACAGGGAGGGAACACTGAA. This gives the protein CASSLGQGGNTE. Given in full, the CDR3 is CASSLGQGGNTEAFF.

For this clone: The read ends 3 residues early relative to the CDR3; the germline J gene fills the gap. V gene TRBV6-2 or TRBV6-3 combines with J gene TRBJ2-1, with 9 bases that match TRBD1. The CDR3 runs 17 residues. V shed 3 bases, J shed 7 bases, and the junction held 13 bases outside the gene matches. Looked up from germline, CDR1 is MNHEY and CDR2 is SVGEGT. The CDR3 protein is CASSYEIGTGSWNEQFF. The DNA read from the CDR3 is TGTGCCAGCAGTTATGAAATTGGGACAGGGTCGTGGAATGAG.

With respect to this clone: Read coverage stops 3 residues before the CDR3 terminus; the germline J gene supplies the remainder. The chain carries TRBV5-1 and TRBJ1-1; 8 nucleotides agree with TRBD1. The germline CDR1 and CDR2 sequences are SGHRS and YFSETQ. J was trimmed by 1 base and V by 3 bases; bases with no gene match: 11. There are 17 residues in the CDR3. Incomplete CDR3 DNA: TGCGCCAGCAGCTACCGAGGACAGGGCCCGGGGAACACTGAA. It translates to CASSYRGQGPGNTE. The full CDR3 protein is CASSYRGQGPGNTEAFF. Supplemented by reference TRBV5-1 and TRBJ1-1, the full variable domain reads KAGVTQTPRYLIKTRGQQVTLSCSPISGHRSVSWYQQTPGQGLQFLFEYFSETQRNKGNFPGRFSGRQFSNSRSEMNVSTLELGDSALYLCASSYRGQGPGNTEAFFGQGTRLTVV.

Regarding this clone: The read falls 3 residues short of the CDR3 end, and the missing part is taken from the germline J gene. The chain links TRBV7-8 to TRBJ1-6, with D uncertain. CDR1 is SGHVS and CDR2 is FQNEAQ in the germline V gene. The CDR3 extends over 14 amino acids. V was pared by 3 bases and J by 6 bases, with 9 bases between. The CDR3 bases that were read are TGTGCCAGCAGCTTTTTGCAGAGTAATTCACCC. It translates to CASSFLQSNSP. The full CDR3 protein is CASSFLQSNSPLHF.

Of note for this clone: The CDR3 end falls 3 residues outside the read, so it is completed with the germline J gene. This chain connects TRBV12-3 or TRBV12-4 to TRBJ2-1; TRBD2 agrees at 11 bases. With 10 bases clipped from V and 9 bases from J, the junction kept 11 bases outside the gene matches. The length of the CDR3 is 14 residues. The CDR3 bases that were read are TGTGCCACGGAGAGACTAGCGGGGTCGGGTGAG. Its protein product is CATERLAGSGE. The CDR3 in full is CATERLAGSGEQFF.

As for this clone: The read terminates 3 residues ahead of where the CDR3 ends, so the germline J gene completes it. The rearrangement links TRBV6-1 to TRBJ1-6; TRBD1 might be the D (5 bases). The CDR3 consists of 14 residues. Germline-derived CDR1 and CDR2 are MNHNS and SASEGT. Trimming stripped 4 bases from V and 7 bases from J, with 11 bases between. The CDR3 DNA, read in part, is TGTGCCAGCAGTGGATGGGACTCCAATTCACCC. Translation gives CASSGWDSNSP. Given in full, the CDR3 is CASSGWDSNSPLHF.

This CDR3 is CASSSRGGSYEQYF. The sequenced CDR3 bases are TGTGCCAGCAGCTCCCGCGGGGGGAGTTACGAG. The chain uses TRBV11-2 and TRBJ2-7; 8 bases match TRBD2. The CDR3 end falls 3 residues outside the read, so it is completed with the germline J gene. Trimming took 4 bases from V and 4 from J; bases not matched to a gene: 6. CDR3 length equals 14 residues. The germline gives CDR1 SGHAT, CDR2 FQNNGV.

About this clone itself: Read data end 3 residues before the CDR3 end; the end is taken from the germline J gene. The chain combines TRBV28 with TRBJ2-7, with TRBD1 matching over 9 bases. The CDR3 runs to 14 residues. From germline, CDR1 is MDHEN and CDR2 SYDVKM. V shed 8 bases and J 3 bases; nucleotides not matched to a gene: 8. The CDR3 here is CASFPGGQGYEQYF. CDR3 bases read: TGTGCCAGCTTTCCAGGGGGACAGGGCTACGAG.

Comments on this clone: The CDR3 end falls 3 residues outside the read, so it is completed with the germline J gene. The chain is built from TRBV29-1 and TRBJ2-7; 14 bases align to TRBD2. Germline V gene lookup returns CDR1 SQVTM and CDR2 ANQGSEA. V gave up 7 bases and J gave up 4 bases; unmatched junction bases: 3. The CDR3 spans 13 residues. CDR3 bases read: TGCAGCGCCCGGACTAGCGGGGGGTACGAG. It is translated as CSARTSGGYE. The entire CDR3 protein is CSARTSGGYEQYF.

The covered CDR3 bases are TGTGCCAGCAAATTAGACAAGGGGAGGGGTGGC. It specifies CASKLDKGRGG. The entire CDR3 protein is CASKLDKGRGGYTF. This chain uses TRBV7-2 with TRBJ1-2; possibly TRBD1 for D (5 bases). The CDR3 end is not reached by the read, which stops 3 residues before it; the germline J gene fills it in. V lost 7 bases, J lost 7 bases, and 19 bases lay in between. Germline-derived CDR1 and CDR2 are SGHTA and FQGNSA. CDR3 size: 14 residues.

Regarding this clone: The read finishes 3 residues shy of the CDR3 end, and the germline J gene is used to complete it. The V gene is TRBV30, the J gene TRBJ1-5, with 9 positions matching TRBD1. Germline CDR1 and CDR2: GTSNPN and SVGIG (reference sequence). The CDR3 length is 17 residues. After removal of 2 bases from V and 0 bases from J, the junction contained 8 bases not matched to a gene. The CDR3 DNA, read in part, is TGTGCCTGGAGTTTACGACAGGGGGTCCCTAGCAATCAGCCC. Encoded protein: CAWSLRQGVPSNQP. The whole CDR3 reads CAWSLRQGVPSNQPQHF.

Points on this clone: The observed sequence ends 3 residues before the CDR3 terminus, with the missing tail filled in from the germline J gene. The chain combines TRBV19 with TRBJ1-2, with D uncertain. The CDR3 is made up of 13 amino acids. V was pared by 5 bases and J by 3 bases, with 10 bases between. CDR1 and CDR2 from the germline V gene are LNHDA and SQIVND (reference sequence). CDR3 residues: CASSPGLHYGYTF. Incomplete CDR3 DNA: TGTGCCAGTAGTCCGGGGTTACACTATGGC.

A note on this clone: The read stops 3 residues short of the end of the CDR3; the missing end is completed from the germline J gene. The chain is built from TRBV11-2 and TRBJ1-5, with D possibly TRBD1 on 5 matching bases. Trimming removed 6 bases at V and 5 bases at J, with 11 bases between. CDR3 length equals 13 residues. CDR1 is SGHAT, CDR2 FQNNGV, per germline. CDR3 sequence reads: CASSSQGDQPQHF. CDR3 DNA (partial): TGTGCCAGCAGTTCGCAGGGTGATCAGCCC.

The sequenced part of the CDR3 DNA is TGTGCCAGCAGTTCATGGGGGACAGGGAGTGGC. It encodes CASSSWGTGSG. Given in full, the CDR3 is CASSSWGTGSGYTF. The V call is TRBV25-1, the J call TRBJ1-2, with 9 bases lining up with TRBD1. The CDR3 end is not reached by the read, which stops 3 residues before it; the germline J gene fills it in. This CDR3 spans 14 amino acids. Germline CDR1 is MGHDK and CDR2 is SYGVNS. Trimming removed 5 bases from V and 7 bases from J; junction bases left unmatched: 8.

Concerning this clone: The observed sequence ends 3 residues before the CDR3 terminus, with the missing tail filled in from the germline J gene. The gene calls are TRBV7-7 and TRBJ2-7; TRBD1 matches at 8 bases. This CDR3 has 13 amino acids. The germline CDR1 and CDR2 sequences are SSHAT and FNYEAQ (reference sequence). The V segment lost 5 bases and the J segment 6 bases; nucleotides outside the gene matches: 6. The CDR3 DNA, read in part, is TGTGCCAGCAGCCTGGACAGGGTGGGCGAG. This sequence encodes CASSLDRVGE. The whole CDR3 is CASSLDRVGEQYF.

As concerns this clone: From the germline J gene comes the end of the CDR3, since the read stops 3 residues before it. The chain joins TRBV9 to TRBJ2-5; 7 nucleotides align to TRBD1. Germline CDR1 and CDR2: SGDLS and YYNGEE. Germline trimming cut 0 bases from V and 4 bases from J; bases unmatched to any gene: 3. The CDR3 contains 14 residues. Partial CDR3 DNA: TGTGCCAGCAGCGTAGTCCCAGGGGGAGAGACC. Protein sequence: CASSVVPGGET. The full CDR3 reads CASSVVPGGETQYF.

To note about this clone: The read finishes 3 residues shy of the CDR3 end, and the germline J gene is used to complete it. The chain recombines TRBV20-1 with TRBJ2-3, with 7 bases that match TRBD2. Germline V lookup: CDR1 DFQATT, CDR2 SNEGSKA (reference sequence). With V trimmed by 3 bases and J by 1 base, 4 bases remained unmatched. The CDR3 has 14 amino acids. The sequenced part of the CDR3 DNA is TGCAGTGCTAGGCCAGCGGGACGCACAGATACG. It specifies CSARPAGRTDT. The CDR3 in its entirety is CSARPAGRTDTQYF.

A word on this clone: With the read ending 3 residues before the CDR3 end, the germline J gene is used to fill in that end. The gene calls are TRBV7-8 and TRBJ1-4; D is perhaps TRBD1 (6 bases). Germline values: CDR1 SGHVS, CDR2 FQNEAQ. Trimming left V 3 bases short and J 3 bases short, with 11 bases between. This CDR3 has 15 amino acids. The CDR3 reads CASSFRGGANEKLFF. The covered CDR3 bases are TGTGCCAGCAGCTTCAGGGGTGGTGCTAATGAAAAA.

On this clone itself: The read falls 3 residues short of the CDR3 end, and the missing part is taken from the germline J gene. This chain joins TRBV2 and TRBJ2-7; TRBD2 aligns across 11 bases. Losses at the gene ends were 6 bases for V and 2 bases for J; bases not matched to a gene: 9. The CDR3 has 16 amino acids. Germline V gives CDR1 SNHLY, CDR2 FYNNEI. The sequenced part of the CDR3 DNA is TGTGCCAGCAGACGTAGCGGGAGGGCCGGGGCCTACGAG. This codes for CASRRSGRAGAYE. The entire CDR3 protein is CASRRSGRAGAYEQYF.